Listed below are T cell receptor beta chains from one sample, sequenced in a study of blood T cells in healthy people across ages. TCRdb re-called the 5' RACE reads through MiXCR, storing one row per CDR3 protein. Here the sample spans roughly 730,000 distinct CDR3 sequences, just over 55% being singletons. The sequencing sample was made of blood. All receptors come from a man aged 35 to 55 in good health. CDR3s leave out the opening cysteine and the closing phenylalanine or tryptophan. A D gene is named only where the DNA matches it firmly.

CDR3,D,V
ASRGTGDYGYT,TRBD1,TRBV12-3/TRBV12-4
ASTSTGAQETQY,TRBD1,TRBV5-6
SARDLGALNTDTQY,-,TRBV20-1
ASSLLDGNTEAF,-,TRBV12-3/TRBV12-4
ASSLRGYSTDTQY,-,TRBV5-1
ASSLVLGITDTQY,-,TRBV12-3/TRBV12-4
ASSVATGGDTQY,-,TRBV9
ASSLPTGTVVEQY,TRBD1,TRBV11-2
ASSLGTGDNEQF,TRBD1,TRBV4-2
ASSFRDRGYGTGELF,TRBD1,TRBV6-5
ASSVTTGAGTEAF,TRBD1,TRBV25-1
ASSLGSTYTDTQY,-,TRBV7-3
ASSLDRPENQPQH,-,TRBV12-3/TRBV12-4
ASSPAGMGYGYT,-,TRBV12-3/TRBV12-4
ASSQWASAQGTYEQY,TRBD1,TRBV4-3
ASSQLPESSDGYT,-,TRBV16
ASSFSSGPRTQY,TRBD2,TRBV12-3/TRBV12-4
SASPQTGVLYEQY,-,TRBV20-1
ASSLGSMGSYNEQF,-,TRBV13
ASGLVMGAHSPLH,-,TRBV12-5
ASSIGQGGTYEQY,TRBD1,TRBV7-8
ASSLEAVNEKLF,-,TRBV5-1
SSMDRFSYEQY,TRBD1,TRBV29-1
ASSFGTDRGLEQY,-,TRBV11-1
SASSEYQPQH,-,TRBV20-1
SARGQRGGSYEQY,TRBD2,TRBV20-1
ASSSWGEGNTIY,-,TRBV12-3/TRBV12-4
ASSYITTGMNTEAF,-,TRBV6-5
ASSPPGGNVGKNIQY,TRBD2,TRBV7-9
ATGLPTLGEQY,TRBD2,TRBV15
ASSLLEQGAWGIQY,TRBD1,TRBV7-9
ASSFSVRDTEAF,-,TRBV5-1
ASSLGIGTELYNEQF,-,TRBV4-2
ASSLPVRIDRWQTQY,-,TRBV7-8
ASSLVAGAQETQY,-,TRBV7-9
ASSFAGSGTYYEQY,TRBD2,TRBV28
SVEGVTSGRIADTQY,TRBD2,TRBV29-1
ASSSPGQGAF,-,TRBV12-3/TRBV12-4
ASSLWGGVAKNIQY,-,TRBV5-1
ASSFRRQRETQY,-,TRBV5-6
ASRAPAWKDKQF,-,TRBV2